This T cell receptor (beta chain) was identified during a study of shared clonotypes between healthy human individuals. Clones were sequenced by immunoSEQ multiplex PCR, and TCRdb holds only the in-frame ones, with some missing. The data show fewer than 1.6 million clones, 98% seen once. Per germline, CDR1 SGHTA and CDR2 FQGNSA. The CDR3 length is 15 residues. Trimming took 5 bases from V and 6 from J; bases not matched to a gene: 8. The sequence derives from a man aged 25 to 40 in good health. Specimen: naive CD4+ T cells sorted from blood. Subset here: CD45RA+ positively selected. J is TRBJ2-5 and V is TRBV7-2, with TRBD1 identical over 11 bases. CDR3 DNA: TGTGCCAGCAGCCAAGGGACAGGGGGGAAACAGACCCAGTACTTC. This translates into CASSQGTGGKQTQYF.